This TCR beta chain was found in a study of T cell changes during pregnancy in multiple sclerosis. The CDR3 spans 15 residues. Germline CDR1 reads SEHNR; CDR2 reads FQNEAQ (reference sequence). V lost 2 bases, J lost 3 bases, and 14 bases lay in between. Libraries were prepared by immunoSEQ multiplex PCR; TCRdb keeps only in-frame clonotypes and omits some of them. The sample shows about 100,000 clones, roughly 90% of them seen only once. This clone was counted a single time. This chain uses TRBV7-9 with TRBJ2-7, with D perhaps TRBD1 (6 bases). This TCR was sampled from a female donor with multiple sclerosis, enrolled in a pregnancy study. Source: peripheral blood, taken after pregnancy. The CDR3 nucleotides are TGTGCCAGCAGCTTAACAGGACAGAGGGACTACGAGCAGTACTTC. Amino acids: CASSLTGQRDYEQYF.